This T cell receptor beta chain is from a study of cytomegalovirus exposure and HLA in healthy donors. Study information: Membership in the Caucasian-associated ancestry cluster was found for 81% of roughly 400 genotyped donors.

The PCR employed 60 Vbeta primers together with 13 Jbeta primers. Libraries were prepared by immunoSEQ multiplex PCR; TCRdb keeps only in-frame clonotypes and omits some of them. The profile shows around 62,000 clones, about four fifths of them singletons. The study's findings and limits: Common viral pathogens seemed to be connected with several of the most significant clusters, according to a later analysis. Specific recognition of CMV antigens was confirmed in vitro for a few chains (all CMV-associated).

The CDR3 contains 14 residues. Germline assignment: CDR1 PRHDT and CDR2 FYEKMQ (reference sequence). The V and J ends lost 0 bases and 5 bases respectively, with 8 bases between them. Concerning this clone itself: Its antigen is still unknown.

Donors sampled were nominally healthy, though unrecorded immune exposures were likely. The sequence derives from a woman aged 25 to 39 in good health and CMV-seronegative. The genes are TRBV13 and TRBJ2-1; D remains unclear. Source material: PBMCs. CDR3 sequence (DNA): TGTGCCAGCAGCTTAGGGGCTAGAAACAATGAGCAGTTCTTC. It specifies CASSLGARNNEQFF.